These T cell receptor beta chains were read from a single sample in a study of shared clonotypes between healthy human individuals. Data came from immunoSEQ multiplex PCR; TCRdb stores just in-frame clones and leaves some out. The repertoire consists of almost 750,000 clones, with roughly 72% occurring once and the leading ten covering around 1.7%. The specimen was memory CD4+ T cells sorted from blood. These receptors were taken from a woman aged 30 to 39 in good health. The CDR3 runs from the conserved cysteine through the conserved F or W. The D gene is left open where the match is weak. Rows may omit the clone size; those that give it use once, few, many or a size class.

clone size,V gene,J gene,D gene,CDR3 protein,CDR3 DNA
few,TRBV5-1,TRBJ2-1,.,CASSEDSLAYNEQFF,TGCGCCAGCAGCGAGGACAGCCTAGCCTACAATGAGCAGTTCTTC
.,TRBV7-3,TRBJ2-2,TRBD2,CASARDYPTGELFF,TGTGCCAGCGCTCGGGACTATCCCACCGGGGAGCTGTTTTTT
many,TRBV2,TRBJ1-4,.,CASRQQGPNEKLFF,TGTGCCAGCAGACAACAGGGACCTAATGAAAAACTGTTTTTT
once,TRBV27,TRBJ1-4,.,CASGRVPGEKLFF,TGTGCCAGCGGTCGAGTCCCTGGGGAAAAACTGTTTTTT
.,TRBV6-6,TRBJ2-7,.,CASSSSDSAGEQYF,TGTGCCAGCAGTTCCTCGGATTCGGCCGGCGAGCAGTACTTC
many,TRBV2,TRBJ1-1,.,CASSEWYQGSEAFF,TGTGCCAGCAGTGAATGGTACCAGGGGAGTGAAGCTTTCTTT
.,TRBV28,TRBJ2-5,TRBD2,CASSKPGLGRETQYF,TGTGCCAGCAGTAAGCCGGGACTAGGGAGAGAGACCCAGTACTTC
.,TRBV25-1,TRBJ1-2,.,CASSELGREGYGYTF,TGTGCCAGCAGTGAATTAGGCAGGGAGGGGTATGGCTACACCTTC
.,TRBV11-1,TRBJ2-3,.,CANSLEDTQYF,TGTGCCAACAGCTTAGAGGATACGCAGTATTTT
.,TRBV30,TRBJ1-2,.,CAWSVLLGYGYTF,TGTGCCTGGAGTGTACTGCTCGGCTATGGCTACACCTTC
few,TRBV25-1,TRBJ2-1,.,CASSGLTHNEQFF,TGTGCCAGCAGTGGACTCACCCACAATGAGCAGTTCTTC
once,TRBV28,TRBJ1-3,TRBD1,CASSTPGTGRPTIYF,TGTGCCAGCAGTACCCCTGGGACAGGTCGCCCCACCATATATTTT